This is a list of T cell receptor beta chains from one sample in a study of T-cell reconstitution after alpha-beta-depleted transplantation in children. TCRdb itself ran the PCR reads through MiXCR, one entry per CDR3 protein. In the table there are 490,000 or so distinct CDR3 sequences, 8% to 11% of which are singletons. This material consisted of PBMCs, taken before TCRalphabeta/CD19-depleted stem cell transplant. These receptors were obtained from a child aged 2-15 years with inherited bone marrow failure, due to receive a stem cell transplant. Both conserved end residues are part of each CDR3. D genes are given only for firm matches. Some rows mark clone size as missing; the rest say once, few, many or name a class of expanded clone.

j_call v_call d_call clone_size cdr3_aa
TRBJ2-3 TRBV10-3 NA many CAISESDAGLTPDTQYF
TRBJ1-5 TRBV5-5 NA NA CASSLEGTTNQPQHF
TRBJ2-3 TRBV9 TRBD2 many CASSSWTSHPDTQYF
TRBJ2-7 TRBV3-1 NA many CASSQAGTTRSYEQYF
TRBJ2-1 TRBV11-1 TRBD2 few CASSLLRYASGSSYNEQFF
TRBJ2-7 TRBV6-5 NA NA CASSYSSRAPFYEQYF
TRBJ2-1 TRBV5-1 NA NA CASSYENLAGSRFF
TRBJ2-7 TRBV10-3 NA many CAISTTGSYEQYF
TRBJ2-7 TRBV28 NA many CASSLPPRDEQYF
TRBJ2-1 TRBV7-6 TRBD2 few CASSLELAGASYNEQFF
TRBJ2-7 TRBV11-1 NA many CASSWAENSGPSSDEQYF
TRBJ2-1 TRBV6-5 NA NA CASSYSVQADYNEQFF
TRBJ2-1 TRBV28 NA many CASGLLYNEQFF
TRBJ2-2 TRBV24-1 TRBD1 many CATSDRGTGQTNTGELFF
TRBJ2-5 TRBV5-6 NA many CASSRTTGRETQYF
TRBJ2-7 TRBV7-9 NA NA CASSYTNGPYEQYF
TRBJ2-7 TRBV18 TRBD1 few CASSPGQGSHEQYF
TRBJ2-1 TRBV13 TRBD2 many CASSLAVGLAELNEQFF
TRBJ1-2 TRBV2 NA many CASTSGRGGYGYTF
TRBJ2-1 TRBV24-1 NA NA CATSDNREGYNEQFF
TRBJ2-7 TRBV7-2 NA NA CASSLASQGISYEQYF
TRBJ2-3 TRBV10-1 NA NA CASSESSRTLDTQYF
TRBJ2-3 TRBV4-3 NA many CASSPDGGLTDTQYF
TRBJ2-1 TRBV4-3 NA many CASSQGFSRYNEQFF
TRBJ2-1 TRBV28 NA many CASSLREYYNEQFF
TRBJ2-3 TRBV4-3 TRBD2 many CASSQVAGGTDTQYF
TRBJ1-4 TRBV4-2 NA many CASSQATDWDGSEKLFF
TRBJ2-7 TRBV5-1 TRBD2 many CASRGTSGYEQYF
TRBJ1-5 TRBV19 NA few CASSIQGYSNQPQHF
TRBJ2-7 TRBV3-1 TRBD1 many CASSREQGFEQYF
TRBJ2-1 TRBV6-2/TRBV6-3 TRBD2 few CASSPTRLAYWDEQFF
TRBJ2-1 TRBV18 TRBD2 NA CASSPSGGDDNEQFF
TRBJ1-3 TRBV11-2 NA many CASSFYSGNTIYF
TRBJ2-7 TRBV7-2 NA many CASSPRRGYTYEQYF
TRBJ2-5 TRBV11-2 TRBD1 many CASSLLGQGGRETQYF
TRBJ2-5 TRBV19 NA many CASSMGETQYF
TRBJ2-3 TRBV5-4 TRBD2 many CASSSRTSGTDTQYF
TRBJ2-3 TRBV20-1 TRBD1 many CSARSWDRITDTQYF
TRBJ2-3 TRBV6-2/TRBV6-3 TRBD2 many CASSRTSGRMSTDTQYF
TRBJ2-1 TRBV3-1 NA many CASRPVGLNEQFF
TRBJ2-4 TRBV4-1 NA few CASSQEWSGRNIQYF
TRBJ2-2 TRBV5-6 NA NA CASSERVTNTGELFF
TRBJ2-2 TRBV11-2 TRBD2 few CASSLGTSGSTNTGELFF
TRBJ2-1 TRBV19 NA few CASTNQGGITGQFF
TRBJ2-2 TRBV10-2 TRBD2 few CASSAQRGRPKGTGELFF
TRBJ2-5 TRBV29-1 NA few CSVERAGGETQYF
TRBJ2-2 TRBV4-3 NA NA CASSQDLTGTTLNTGELFF